The clone carrying this TCR beta chain appeared a few times. One end of the junction does not line up with germline, which may come from a read error. CDR1 LGHDT and CDR2 YNNKEL come from the germline V gene (reference sequence). CDR3 length: 12 residues. Data came from immunoSEQ multiplex PCR; TCRdb stores just in-frame clones and leaves some out. The table lists under 75,000 clones, roughly 87% of them singletons. This sample stems from a study of T cell responses to AZD1222 COVID-19 vaccine. The J gene is TRBJ2-5, the V gene TRBV3-1 (or the pseudogene TRBV3-2), with 8 nucleotides matching TRBD2. This specimen was peripheral blood, taken on day 0 of AZD1222 vaccination. The clonotype was recovered from an adult in good health. The CDR3 loop reads CASSQGGLAHYF. The CDR3 DNA sequence: TGTGCCAGCAGCCAGGGAGGACTAGCCCACTACTTC.